This T cell receptor (beta chain) was recorded in a study of CD8+ T cells in alopecia areata. Indicated treatment: oral pan-JAK inhibitor, 5-10 mg twice daily. Germline V gene lookup returns CDR1 SNHLY and CDR2 FYNNEI. With 6 bases clipped from V and 0 bases from J, the junction kept 3 bases outside the gene matches. This CDR3 region has 14 residues. Sequencing relied on a cDNA template that was reverse transcribed from extracted RNA. TCRdb keeps only in-frame clones here, not all; method: immunoSEQ multiplex PCR. The profile covers around 300,000 clones, with 60% appearing a single time and roughly 0.93% taken by the ten largest. Concerning this clone itself: Other DNA sequences in the sample encode the same CDR3.

The V call is TRBV2, the J call TRBJ1-1, with 8 bases identical to TRBD1. This TCR was sampled from a human donor with alopecia areata. This specimen consisted of CD4+ T cells sorted from blood, obtained at week 52, from a patient treated with tofacitinib. The CDR3 spells CASSSGGLNTEAFF. For the CDR3, the DNA is TGTGCCAGCAGCTCAGGGGGCCTGAACACTGAAGCTTTCTTT.